A selection of T cell receptor beta chains follows, all from one sample in a study of blood T cell repertoires in COVID-19. Sequencing was performed with immunoSEQ multiplex PCR; in TCRdb, only in-frame clones are kept and a portion is missing. The top ten hold about 39% of the sample, which has 120,000 or so clones, about four fifths seen once. The material sequenced was peripheral blood. All receptors derive from a middle-aged man with active or convalescent COVID-19. Both conserved end residues are part of each CDR3. The order of the fields is clone size, V gene, J gene, D gene, CDR3 protein, CDR3 DNA. The D gene is left open where the match is weak. Size is stated for part of the rows, as once, few or many counts, or as a class when the clone is expanded.

>-|TRBV9|TRBJ2-7|TRBD1
CASSVGQGAVYEQYF
TGTGCCAGCAGCGTAGGACAGGGGGCAGTCTACGAGCAGTACTTC
>-|TRBV5-4|TRBJ2-5|TRBD1
CASRSQTGVLQETQYF
TGTGCCAGCAGATCGCAGACAGGGGTTTTACAAGAGACCCAGTACTTC
>-|TRBV7-6|TRBJ2-5|-
CASSLTQGKETQYF
TGTGCCAGCAGCCTCACACAGGGCAAAGAGACCCAGTACTTC
>-|TRBV27|TRBJ2-6|-
CASGGQALISGANVLTF
TGTGCCAGCGGAGGTCAGGCCTTGATCTCTGGGGCCAACGTCCTGACTTTC
>few|TRBV7-9|TRBJ2-1|-
CASSLEGPYNEQFF
TGTGCCAGCAGCTTAGAGGGGCCCTACAATGAGCAGTTCTTC
>-|TRBV5-5|TRBJ1-5|-
CASSLETENQPQHF
TGTGCCAGCAGCTTGGAAACAGAGAATCAGCCCCAGCATTTT
>-|TRBV7-2|TRBJ2-5|TRBD1
CASSFLGQTQETQYF
TGTGCCAGCAGCTTCTTGGGACAGACCCAAGAGACCCAGTACTTC
>-|TRBV5-1|TRBJ2-3|-
CASSLSGSTDTQYF
TGCGCCAGCAGCCTTAGCGGCAGCACAGATACGCAGTATTTT
>-|TRBV6-2/TRBV6-3|TRBJ1-1|-
CASSYPIGGNTEAFF
TGTGCCAGCAGTTACCCTATAGGGGGGAACACTGAAGCTTTCTTT
>few|TRBV7-2|TRBJ2-1|-
CASSSSPRGYNEQFF
TGTGCCAGCAGCTCAAGTCCCCGGGGCTACAATGAGCAGTTCTTC
>-|TRBV30|TRBJ2-6|-
CASRVPGANVLTF
TGTGCCTCCCGGGTACCCGGGGCCAACGTCCTGACTTTC
>-|TRBV5-1|TRBJ2-1|TRBD2
CASSRLAGDNNEQFF
TGCGCCAGCAGCAGGCTAGCGGGAGACAACAATGAGCAGTTCTTC
>many|TRBV19|TRBJ1-2|-
CASSISGAEGLSGYTF
TGTGCCAGTAGTATAAGCGGGGCTGAGGGTCTCTCCGGCTACACCTTC
>-|TRBV9|TRBJ1-3|-
CASSVVGGLSGNTIYF
TGTGCCAGCAGCGTAGTCGGGGGTCTAAGTGGAAACACCATATATTTT
>-|TRBV14|TRBJ1-2|-
CASSQVVSSGYTF
TGTGCCAGCAGCCAGGTAGTGTCGTCGGGCTACACCTTC
>-|TRBV7-8|TRBJ2-2|-
CASSLSRSSTGELFF
TGTGCCAGCAGCTTATCCCGTAGCAGCACCGGGGAGCTGTTTTTT
>-|TRBV9|TRBJ2-3|TRBD2
CASSVGVSFPIAGAYTDTQYF
TGTGCCAGCAGCGTAGGAGTCTCTTTTCCTATAGCGGGAGCCTACACAGATACGCAGTATTTT
>once|TRBV6-5|TRBJ1-4|-
CASSAGNLNEKLFF
TGTGCCAGCAGCGCAGGAAACCTTAATGAAAAACTGTTTTTT
>-|TRBV9|TRBJ1-3|-
CASSVEQAPGNTIYF
TGTGCCAGCAGCGTAGAACAGGCCCCTGGAAACACCATATATTTT
>-|TRBV4-3|TRBJ1-1|TRBD1
CASSQDLSRGQTEAFF
TGCGCCAGCAGCCAAGATCTATCGAGGGGGCAAACTGAAGCTTTCTTT
>-|TRBV28|TRBJ1-2|TRBD1
CASTTGVEGYTF
TGTGCCAGCACTACAGGGGTGGAGGGCTACACCTTC
>-|TRBV10-3|TRBJ2-1|-
CAISVGGAEDEQFF
TGTGCCATCAGTGTAGGCGGGGCGGAGGATGAGCAGTTCTTC
>-|TRBV5-4|TRBJ1-5|TRBD1
CASSWDRGYQPQHF
TGTGCCAGCAGCTGGGACAGGGGGTATCAGCCCCAGCATTTT
>-|TRBV27|TRBJ2-3|-
CASSPLQGFDTQYF
TGTGCCAGCAGTCCACTACAGGGTTTCGATACGCAGTATTTT
>-|TRBV5-6|TRBJ2-1|-
CASSLILSSLYNEQFF
TGTGCCAGCAGCTTGATTCTGTCTAGCCTGTACAATGAGCAGTTCTTC
>-|TRBV2|TRBJ1-6|-
CARQGTEDSPLHF
TGTGCCAGACAGGGAACAGAAGATTCACCCCTCCACTTT
>-|TRBV5-8|TRBJ1-3|-
CASSREPGNTIYF
TGTGCCAGCAGCCGGGAACCTGGAAACACCATATATTTT
>-|TRBV30|TRBJ2-1|TRBD2
CAWGVSSGRPEQFF
TGTGCCTGGGGTGTATCTAGCGGGAGACCCGAGCAGTTCTTC
>-|TRBV4-1|TRBJ2-1|TRBD2
CASSQVDMGLAGQNEQFF
TGCGCCAGCAGCCAAGTCGACATGGGACTAGCGGGACAGAATGAGCAGTTCTTC
>-|TRBV30|TRBJ1-1|-
CAWSVGRGTEAFF
TGTGCCTGGAGTGTTGGGAGGGGCACTGAAGCTTTCTTT
>-|TRBV3-1/TRBV3-2|TRBJ1-2|TRBD1
CASSYRQGFYGYTF
TGTGCCAGCAGCTACCGACAGGGCTTCTATGGCTACACCTTC
>-|TRBV6-6|TRBJ2-2|-
CASSYGTLDTGELFF
TGTGCCAGCAGTTACGGGACACTGGACACCGGGGAGCTGTTTTTT
>-|TRBV11-3|TRBJ2-2|TRBD1
CASSLGDSTGEELFF
TGTGCCAGCAGCTTAGGGGACAGTACCGGGGAAGAGCTGTTTTTT
>few|TRBV10-3|TRBJ2-1|-
CAISESTPDAEQFF
TGTGCCATCAGTGAGTCGACTCCTGACGCTGAGCAGTTCTTC
>-|TRBV7-2|TRBJ1-1|-
CASSIGGNTEAFF
TGTGCCAGCAGCATTGGGGGCAACACTGAAGCTTTCTTT
>-|TRBV6-5|TRBJ2-1|TRBD2
CASRSTSGGYNEQFF
TGTGCCAGCAGGTCGACTAGCGGGGGATACAATGAGCAGTTCTTC
>once|TRBV11-2|TRBJ2-3|-
CASSLSAGTGDTQYF
TGTGCCAGCAGCTTATCGGCGGGAACAGGAGATACGCAGTATTTT
>-|TRBV5-1|TRBJ2-5|-
CASKRSGRGQETQYF
TGCGCCAGCAAACGATCCGGGCGGGGCCAAGAGACCCAGTACTTC
>few|TRBV11-2|TRBJ1-2|TRBD1
CASTPPGQGYGYTF
TGTGCCAGCACCCCCCCGGGACAGGGCTATGGCTACACCTTC
>once|TRBV19|TRBJ1-1|TRBD1
CASSSDRGVAEAFF
TGTGCCAGTAGTTCGGACAGGGGGGTGGCTGAAGCTTTCTTT
>-|TRBV4-3|TRBJ1-4|-
CASSQDSVTGELFF
TGCGCCAGCAGCCAAGACTCAGTGACCGGGGAACTGTTTTTT
>-|TRBV7-8|TRBJ1-5|-
CASSLSQGSQPQHF
TGTGCCAGCAGCTTATCACAGGGTAGTCAGCCCCAGCATTTT
>-|TRBV3-1/TRBV3-2|TRBJ1-3|-
CASSQARGGALRGNTIYF
TGTGCCAGCAGCCAAGCCCGGGGGGGGGCACTCCGAGGAAACACCATATATTTT
>-|TRBV2|TRBJ1-5|TRBD1
CASGIKGAGQPQHF
TGTGCCAGCGGAATAAAGGGGGCGGGTCAGCCCCAGCATTTT
>-|TRBV6-2/TRBV6-3|TRBJ1-1|-
CASSYAPGEAFF
TGTGCCAGCAGTTACGCGCCGGGGGAAGCTTTCTTT
>-|TRBV7-3|TRBJ2-1|TRBD2
CASSVVGGVNEQFF
TGTGCCAGCAGCGTAGTTGGGGGGGTGAATGAGCAGTTCTTC
>-|TRBV15|TRBJ2-5|TRBD1
CATSGIQGWETQYF
TGTGCCACCAGCGGAATACAGGGGTGGGAGACCCAGTACTTC
>-|TRBV28|TRBJ1-6|TRBD1
CASSFSGTVDDWSPLHF
TGTGCCAGCAGTTTTAGTGGGACAGTCGATGACTGGTCACCCCTCCACTTT
>-|TRBV4-1|TRBJ1-1|TRBD1
CASSQVGTGITEAFF
TGCGCCAGCAGCCAAGTAGGGACAGGGATTACTGAAGCTTTCTTT